This TCR beta chain was identified in a study of blood T cell repertoires in COVID-19. About the study: Whether acute or convalescent, the COVID-19 samples came from the United States, Italy and Spain. Nucleic acid was either cDNA or gDNA, and it came from T cells, B-cell-depleted T cells, or PBMCs.

In germline, CDR1 is SGHRS, CDR2 YFSETQ. This CDR3 contains 13 residues. Between the trimmed V and J ends, which lost 0 bases and 7 bases, there was a span of 9 bases. This clone appeared once. Source study methods: By means of reference gene primer amplification, nucleated cell counts were estimated. Assay used: immunoSEQ multiplex PCR; TCRdb lists only in-frame clones, some missing. The V and J calls and the clone size are those of that table, but D and trimming were determined from the DNA. The sample lists around 50,000 clones; roughly 85% were seen once. The sequenced sample was peripheral blood. This chain connects TRBV5-1 to TRBJ2-3; D is perhaps TRBD1 (5 bases). The sequence derives from a human donor in a cohort sampled during active COVID-19. The DNA of the CDR3 is TGCGCCAGCAGCTTGGATCAGGGAAATACGCAGTATTTT. This codes for CASSLDQGNTQYF.